Detailed here is one T cell receptor beta chain. The germline gives CDR1 SQVTM, CDR2 ANQGSEA. This CDR3 is built from 11 residues. The V gene lost 5 bases and the J gene lost 2 bases, with 5 bases spanning the gap. Some clones are missing from TCRdb's copy, which holds only in-frame ones; the method was immunoSEQ multiplex PCR. This table holds some 61,000 clones, roughly 89% found once. The source of the sample is a study of T cell changes during pregnancy in multiple sclerosis. Sequenced here: peripheral blood, sampled in the second trimester of pregnancy. This clonotype was sampled from a female donor with multiple sclerosis, enrolled in a pregnancy study. The V call is TRBV29-1, the J call TRBJ2-3; D uncertain. CDR3 nucleotide sequence: TGCAGCGTTACTTCCACAGATACGCAGTATTTT. Translated, it gives CSVTSTDTQYF.